This passage covers 28 T cell receptor beta chains from one sample sequenced in a study of cytomegalovirus exposure and HLA in healthy donors. 60 Vbeta and 13 Jbeta primers were used in PCR. Using immunoSEQ multiplex PCR, the repertoire was profiled, and TCRdb retains in-frame clones only, with some absent. This sample has some 190,000 clones, with roughly four fifths found just once. Sequencing was carried out using PBMCs. The source is a man younger than 30 in good health and CMV-seronegative.

The chain joins TRBV6-5 to TRBJ2-5; TRBD1 might be the D (7 bases). This CDR3 has 16 residues. Trimming removed 4 bases from V and 1 base from J, with 16 bases in between. Looked up from germline, CDR1 is MNHEY and CDR2 is SVGAGI. CDR3 sequence reads: CASSFSRGVFQETQYF. CDR3 coding DNA: TGTGCCAGCAGTTTTTCCAGGGGGGTATTCCAAGAGACCCAGTACTTC.

The chain is built from TRBV28 and TRBJ2-1; possibly TRBD1 for D (8 bases). Trimming left V 6 bases short and J 1 base short, with 13 bases between. CDR1 is MDHEN and CDR2 is SYDVKM in the germline V gene. The CDR3 is 15 amino acids. As DNA, the CDR3 is TGTGCCAGCAGGACAGGGGAGGGGTCCTACAATGAGCAGTTCTTC. Translating gives CASRTGEGSYNEQFF.

This rearrangement joins TRBV5-1 to TRBJ2-5, with a tentative D call TRBD1 (6 bases). The germline V gene has CDR1 SGHRS and CDR2 YFSETQ. Trimming took off 6 bases at V and 7 bases at J, with 19 bases between the two ends. There are 14 residues in the CDR3. In nucleotides, the CDR3 is TGCGCCAGCACCCCTCGGCAGGGGCAGGGGACCCAGTACTTC. Its translation is CASTPRQGQGTQYF. Filled out from reference TRBV5-1 and TRBJ2-5, the complete variable domain reads KAGVTQTPRYLIKTRGQQVTLSCSPISGHRSVSWYQQTPGQGLQFLFEYFSETQRNKGNFPGRFSGRQFSNSRSEMNVSTLELGDSALYLCASTPRQGQGTQYFGPGTRLLVL.

This clone showed up just a few times. The chain carries TRBV19 and TRBJ1-5; D gene ambiguous. This CDR3 comprises 14 residues. The V and J ends lost 10 bases and 1 base respectively, with 14 bases between them. The germline V gene has CDR1 LNHDA and CDR2 SQIVND (reference sequence). The CDR3 sequence: CAIDTEGSNQPQHF. The CDR3 bases are TGTGCCATCGACACAGAGGGCAGCAATCAGCCCCAGCATTTT.

To note about this clone: In the same sample, other DNA sequences code for this CDR3. The chain carries TRBV28 and TRBJ2-3, with unresolved D. The CDR3 totals 13 residues. The V end was cut by 3 bases, the J end by 0 bases, with 4 bases between. The germline gives CDR1 MDHEN, CDR2 SYDVKM. The CDR3 spells CASSLGSTDTQYF. CDR3 DNA sequence: TGTGCCAGCAGTTTGGGCAGCACAGATACGCAGTATTTT.

This clone appeared once. The rearrangement links TRBV29-1 to TRBJ1-1; no definite D call. Germline V CDR1 and CDR2: SQVTM, ANQGSEA. Trimming left V 1 base short and J 0 bases short, with 6 bases between. The CDR3 length is 13 residues. The CDR3, as DNA: TGCAGCGTTGAAGCCCTACTGAACACTGAAGCTTTCTTT. Translation gives CSVEALLNTEAFF.

The chain has TRBV4-1 and TRBJ2-7; 8 bases agree with TRBD2. The CDR3 is made up of 15 amino acids. The V gene's germline CDR1 is MGHRA and CDR2 YSYEKL. The V segment lost 8 bases and the J segment 3 bases; nucleotides outside the gene matches: 12. The CDR3: CASSPGGGLYYEQYF. The CDR3 DNA reads as TGCGCCAGCTCCCCCGGGGGGGGACTCTACTACGAGCAGTACTTC.

V is TRBV9 and J is TRBJ2-1, with a weak D call TRBD1 (6 bases). The V end was cut by 3 bases, the J end by 4 bases, with 14 bases between. The CDR3 spans 15 residues. The germline gives CDR1 SGDLS, CDR2 YYNGEE. This CDR3 is CASSAVGTFYNEQFF. CDR3 sequence (DNA): TGTGCCAGCAGCGCGGTGGGGACATTTTACAATGAGCAGTTCTTC.

The chain links TRBV19 to TRBJ2-3; TRBD2 matches 7 bases. Germline loops: CDR1 LNHDA, CDR2 SQIVND (reference sequence). This CDR3 has 16 residues. Trimming at V came to 5 bases and at J to 4 bases, leaving 12 bases not matched to a gene. The CDR3 loop is CASSPVERGRADTQYF. CDR3 bases: TGTGCCAGTAGTCCCGTCGAGCGGGGTCGCGCAGATACGCAGTATTTT.

This clone was picked up one time. The chain combines TRBV6-5 with TRBJ1-6; 8 positions match TRBD1. CDR1 is MNHEY and CDR2 is SVGAGI in the germline V gene. The CDR3 extends over 14 amino acids. Trimming cost V 6 bases and J 9 bases; bases outside gene matches: 7. The CDR3 nucleotides read TGTGCCAGCAGATTCGGACAGGGACGTTCACCCCTCCACTTT. This codes for CASRFGQGRSPLHF.

This sequence joins TRBV9 and TRBJ1-5, with 7 positions matching TRBD1. The trim removed 4 bases at V and 5 bases at J, leaving 9 bases unmatched. Germline CDR1 SGDLS, CDR2 YYNGEE. This CDR3 has 15 residues. This CDR3 is CASSPDPQGDQPQHF. The CDR3 DNA follows: TGTGCCAGCAGCCCCGACCCCCAGGGGGATCAGCCCCAGCATTTT. The full variable domain, rest sourced from reference TRBV9 and TRBJ1-5, is DSGVTQTPKHLITATGQRVTLRCSPRSGDLSVYWYQQSLDQGLQFLIQYYNGEERAKGNILERFSAQQFPDLHSELNLSSLELGDSALYFCASSPDPQGDQPQHFGDGTRLSIL.

This clone showed up just once. The chain is built from TRBV9 and TRBJ2-3; 9 bases agree with TRBD1. The V and J ends lost 4 bases and 15 bases, in that order; junction bases with no gene match: 18. The CDR3 has 15 amino acids. CDR1 and CDR2 (germline): SGDLS, YYNGEE. The CDR3 here is CASSPVPGQGRRGYF. In DNA form, the CDR3 reads TGTGCCAGCAGCCCCGTCCCGGGACAGGGAAGGAGGGGATATTTT.

The J gene is TRBJ2-2, the V gene TRBV19, with 12 bases that match TRBD1. Germline V CDR1 and CDR2: LNHDA, SQIVND (reference sequence). This CDR3 is built from 15 residues. V dropped 4 bases and J dropped 5; count of bases not matched to a gene: 2. Written as DNA, the CDR3 is TGTGCCAGTAGTAGGGACAGGGGGCGGACCGGGGAGCTGTTTTTT. Amino acids: CASSRDRGRTGELFF. The variable domain in full, with the rest retrieved from reference TRBV19 and TRBJ2-2, is DGGITQSPKYLFRKEGQNVTLSCEQNLNHDAMYWYRQDPGQGLRLIYYSQIVNDFQKGDIAEGYSVSREKKESFPLTVTSAQKNPTAFYLCASSRDRGRTGELFFGEGSRLTVL.

The chain has TRBV5-1 and TRBJ2-7; the match to TRBD1 covers 7 bases. J was trimmed by 3 bases and V by 4 bases; bases with no gene match: 7. Germline assignment: CDR1 SGHRS and CDR2 YFSETQ. The CDR3 sequence is 14 residues long. The CDR3 DNA is TGCGCCAGCAGCCTTGACAGGGCCGACTACGAGCAGTACTTC. This codes for CASSLDRADYEQYF.

In its sample, this clone was seen a few times. The gene calls are TRBV5-8 and TRBJ2-7; 11 nucleotides agree with TRBD1. This CDR3 is built from 17 residues. V was clipped by 2 bases and J by 3 bases; unmatched bases: 10. Germline loops: CDR1 SGHTS, CDR2 YDEGEE. CDR3 residues: CASSFGTGGARGYEQYF. The DNA for the CDR3 is TGTGCCAGCAGCTTCGGGACAGGGGGGGCTAGGGGCTACGAGCAGTACTTC.

On this clone: The sample contains more than one DNA sequence encoding this CDR3. The chain uses TRBV28 and TRBJ1-2, with a tentative D call TRBD1 (6 bases). V gave up 5 bases and J gave up 5 bases, with 12 bases separating them. Germline V lookup: CDR1 MDHEN, CDR2 SYDVKM. There are 13 residues in the CDR3. CDR3: CASSLRGAYGYTF. In DNA form, the CDR3 reads TGTGCCAGCAGTCTTCGGGGGGCGTATGGCTACACCTTC.

The rearrangement links TRBV2 to TRBJ2-5; 10 bases agree with TRBD2. CDR1 and CDR2 from the germline V gene are SNHLY and FYNNEI. Trimming removed 5 bases from V and 5 bases from J; junction bases left unmatched: 8. This CDR3 comprises 15 residues. In DNA, the CDR3 is TGTGCCAGCAGTACTAGCGGGGTCCCGGGGGAGACCCAGTACTTC. Its translation: CASSTSGVPGETQYF.

This sequence joins TRBV27 and TRBJ1-5; 9 bases are shared with TRBD1. J lost 7 bases, V lost 5 bases, and 6 bases had no gene match. The CDR3 consists of 14 residues. Germline CDR1 is MNHEY and CDR2 is SMNVEV (reference sequence). CDR3 in amino acids: CASSTTGGLQPQHF. The CDR3 nucleotides are TGTGCCAGCAGTACCACAGGGGGCTTGCAGCCCCAGCATTTT.

V is TRBV27 and J is TRBJ1-2, with D perhaps TRBD1 (5 bases). The germline gives CDR1 MNHEY, CDR2 SMNVEV (reference sequence). There are 15 residues in the CDR3. V was shortened by 0 bases and J by 6 bases, with 14 bases between the two germline ends. CDR3 nucleotides: TGTGCCAGCAGTTTATCGGGGTGGGCAGGGAATGGCTACACCTTC. It translates to CASSLSGWAGNGYTF.

The V and J genes are TRBV30 and TRBJ1-2; 8 bases are shared with TRBD1. Germline CDR1 GTSNPN, CDR2 SVGIG (reference sequence). The V and J ends lost 2 bases and 4 bases, in that order; junction bases with no gene match: 6. The CDR3 has 14 residues. The CDR3 DNA is TGTGCCTGGAGTAGACAGGGGTTCCTCTATGGCTACACCTTC. Amino acid sequence: CAWSRQGFLYGYTF.

Regarding this clone: One end of the junction does not line up with germline, which may come from a read error. The V call is TRBV9, the J call TRBJ1-1; 9 nucleotides line up with TRBD1. This CDR3 region has 15 residues. Germline V lookup: CDR1 SGDLS, CDR2 YYNGEE. The CDR3 here is CASSVEPRTGAEAFF. CDR3 sequence (DNA): TGTGCCAGCAGCGTAGAGCCCCGGACAGGGGCTGAGGCTTTCTTT.

V is TRBV11-2 and J is TRBJ2-1; 12 nucleotides align to TRBD2. The J segment lost 5 bases and the V segment lost 3 bases, leaving 14 bases of the junction unmatched. Germline CDR1 is SGHAT and CDR2 is FQNNGV. This CDR3 has 19 amino acids. CDR3 sequence: CASSLRTSGEWAYDNEQFF. CDR3 bases: TGTGCCAGCAGCTTGAGGACTAGCGGGGAGTGGGCCTATGACAATGAGCAGTTCTTC.

The rearrangement links TRBV6-1 to TRBJ1-5; weak D call: TRBD1 (6 bases). The germline V gene encodes CDR1 MNHNS and CDR2 SASEGT. The V end was cut by 1 base, the J end by 5 bases, with 12 bases between. This CDR3 is built from 15 residues. In nucleotides, the CDR3 is TGTGCCAGCAGTGAAGGTATAGGGGGTGATCAGCCCCAGCATTTT. Amino acid sequence: CASSEGIGGDQPQHF.

The chain uses TRBV9 and TRBJ2-5; D is uncertain. Germline V lookup: CDR1 SGDLS, CDR2 YYNGEE. Trimming took off 0 bases at V and 4 bases at J, with 10 bases between the two ends. This CDR3 contains 14 residues. CDR3 nucleotides: TGTGCCAGCAGCGTAGAGCCCCTCTCAGAGACCCAGTACTTC. It translates to CASSVEPLSETQYF.

This clone was observed once. The chain links TRBV7-9 to TRBJ1-3; D is ambiguous. V was trimmed by 10 bases and J by 0 bases, leaving 16 bases between them. The CDR3 sequence is 15 residues long. Germline assignment: CDR1 SEHNR and CDR2 FQNEAQ (reference sequence). This CDR3 reads CAITTGGNSGNTIYF. CDR3 sequence (DNA): TGTGCCATCACAACCGGCGGGAACTCTGGAAACACCATATATTTT.

The chain carries TRBV15 and TRBJ2-4; D may be TRBD1 (6 bases). The V and J ends lost 6 bases and 2 bases respectively, with 11 bases between them. Germline CDR1 and CDR2: LNHNV and YYDKDF (reference sequence). The CDR3 contains 14 residues. The CDR3 here is CATSPQGPKNIQYF. The CDR3 DNA follows: TGTGCCACCAGTCCACAGGGACCCAAAAACATTCAGTACTTC.

The V call is TRBV5-1, the J call TRBJ2-3, with 10 bases fitting TRBD2. CDR1 is SGHRS and CDR2 is YFSETQ in the germline V gene. V lost 0 bases, J lost 5 bases, and 12 bases stayed unmatched. CDR3 length equals 18 residues. The CDR3 sequence: CASSLGGTASGSGDTQYF. In DNA, the CDR3 is TGCGCCAGCAGCTTGGGGGGGACGGCTAGCGGGAGTGGAGATACGCAGTATTTT.

The gene calls are TRBV15 and TRBJ2-1; 9 bases are a match to TRBD2. CDR1 is LNHNV, CDR2 YYDKDF, per germline (reference sequence). The CDR3 runs 15 residues. With V trimmed by 3 bases and J by 5 bases, 5 bases remained unmatched. The CDR3 sequence is CATSRRGGLDNEQFF. The CDR3 DNA reads as TGTGCCACCAGCAGGCGGGGGGGCCTCGACAATGAGCAGTTCTTC. The variable domain in full, with the rest retrieved from reference TRBV15 and TRBJ2-1, is DAMVIQNPRYQVTQFGKPVTLSCSQTLNHNVMYWYQQKSSQAPKLLFHYYDKDFNNEADTPDNFQSRRPNTSFCFLDIRSPGLGDTAMYLCATSRRGGLDNEQFFGPGTRLTVL.